These 31 T cell receptor beta chains were all obtained from the same sample, sequenced in a study of shared clonotypes between healthy human individuals. The method was immunoSEQ multiplex PCR; TCRdb's version includes in-frame clones alone and lacks a portion of them. The data contain approximately 82,000 clones, roughly two thirds of them singletons. Sequenced input: memory CD8+ T cells sorted from blood. Subset described: CD45RO+ cells pooled with CCR7-negative TemRA cells. The receptors come from a man between 25 and 39 years old in good health.

The CDR3, as DNA: TGTGCCAGCAGCTTGCCGCCGACGGTGAGCTCCTACGAGCAGTACTTC. Its protein is CASSLPPTVSSYEQYF. The chain has TRBV5-6 and TRBJ2-7; D is unresolved. The CDR3 sequence is 16 residues long. The germline V gene encodes CDR1 SGHDT and CDR2 YYEEEE. Trimming left V 1 base short and J 0 bases short, with 14 bases between.

The chain combines TRBV5-8 with TRBJ2-1, with TRBD1 matching 9 bases. The CDR3 extends over 16 amino acids. The ends lost 0 bases at V and 5 bases at J; junction bases unmatched: 6. Germline assignment: CDR1 SGHTS and CDR2 YDEGEE. CDR3 protein: CASSLEGQGTHNEQFF. The CDR3 DNA follows: TGTGCCAGCAGCTTGGAGGGACAGGGTACCCACAATGAGCAGTTCTTC.

In its sample, this clone was seen once. The chain is built from TRBV6-4 and TRBJ1-5, with TRBD1 matching 10 bases. In germline, CDR1 is MRHNA, CDR2 SNTAGT. This CDR3 region has 15 residues. The J segment lost 13 bases and the V segment lost 3 bases, leaving 12 bases of the junction unmatched. CDR3 sequence reads: CASSEITPGQGQQHF. CDR3 sequence (DNA): TGTGCCAGCAGTGAGATTACCCCGGGACAGGGGCAGCAGCATTTT.

The rearrangement joins TRBV15 to TRBJ1-5, with D maybe TRBD1 (6 bases). Germline V gives CDR1 LNHNV, CDR2 YYDKDF (reference sequence). Deletions cut 4 bases from V and 4 bases from J, with 14 bases between. This CDR3 comprises 15 residues. The CDR3 is CATSKGWGANQPQHF. In nucleotides, the CDR3 is TGTGCCACCAGCAAAGGGTGGGGGGCTAATCAGCCCCAGCATTTT.

There are a few counts of this clone. CDR3 loop: CASTGLAGYEQYF. The CDR3 DNA follows: TGCGCCAGCACTGGACTAGCGGGCTACGAGCAGTACTTC. V usage is TRBV10-2 and J usage is TRBJ2-7; TRBD2 agrees at 11 bases. This CDR3 contains 13 residues. Trimming took 7 bases from V and 3 from J; bases not matched to a gene: 2. Germline loops: CDR1 WSHSY, CDR2 SAAADI.

V usage is TRBV25-1 and J usage is TRBJ2-3; no clear D. The CDR3 extends over 16 amino acids. The germline CDR1 and CDR2 sequences are MGHDK and SYGVNS. Between the trimmed V and J ends, which lost 4 bases and 0 bases, there was a span of 14 bases. CDR3 coding DNA: TGTGCCAGCAGTGCTCAAGCAATTACTAGCACAGATACGCAGTATTTT. It yields the protein CASSAQAITSTDTQYF.

This clone rates as medium-sized. The sample contains more than one DNA sequence encoding this CDR3. The chain has TRBV7-6 and TRBJ2-7, with D possibly matching TRBD2 (6 bases). The V and J ends lost 3 bases and 6 bases respectively, with 12 bases between them. This CDR3 contains 13 residues. Per germline, CDR1 SGHVS and CDR2 FNYEAQ. The CDR3 DNA follows: TGTGCCAGCAGCTTCTCGGGAGCGGGCGAGCAGTACTTC. It is translated as CASSFSGAGEQYF.

The CDR3 spells CASSQGTGDSNQPQHF. In nucleotides, the CDR3 is TGTGCCAGCTCCCAAGGGACAGGGGATAGCAATCAGCCCCAGCATTTT. The chain combines TRBV25-1 with TRBJ1-5, with 10 bases fitting TRBD1. CDR1 and CDR2 from the germline V gene are MGHDK and SYGVNS. V was clipped by 8 bases and J by 0 bases; unmatched bases: 7. This CDR3 has 16 residues. Filled out from reference TRBV25-1 and TRBJ1-5, the complete variable domain reads EADIYQTPRYLVIGTGKKITLECSQTMGHDKMYWYQQDPGMELHLIHYSYGVNSTEKGDLSSESTVSRIRTEHFPLTLESARPSHTSQYLCASSQGTGDSNQPQHFGDGTRLSIL.

J is TRBJ2-3 and V is TRBV7-2, with a weak D call TRBD2 (5 bases). V was clipped by 5 bases and J by 4 bases, with 13 bases between them. In germline, CDR1 is SGHTA, CDR2 FQGNSA. This CDR3 is built from 14 residues. The CDR3 DNA sequence: TGTGCCAGCAGCAGGCGGGCTGCCCCAGATACGCAGTATTTT. Translated, it gives CASSRRAAPDTQYF.

V usage is TRBV6-6 and J usage is TRBJ1-5, with 7 bases lining up with TRBD1. This CDR3 has 16 amino acids. J gave up 2 bases and V 6 bases, and 10 bases lay outside the gene matches. CDR1 is MNHNY and CDR2 is SVGAGI in the germline V gene (reference sequence). The CDR3 here is CASRLNRGSGNQPQHF. Written as DNA, the CDR3 is TGTGCCAGCAGACTTAACAGGGGAAGTGGCAATCAGCCCCAGCATTTT.

The CDR3 sequence: CASSPTRQGEQYF. The DNA for the CDR3 is TGCGCCAGCAGCCCCACCCGACAGGGCGAGCAGTACTTC. The chain is built from TRBV4-1 and TRBJ2-7, with 7 bases aligning to TRBD1. Germline CDR1 is MGHRA and CDR2 is YSYEKL. The CDR3 has 13 residues. J was trimmed by 6 bases and V by 4 bases; bases with no gene match: 6.

The chain carries TRBV18 and TRBJ1-5; weak D call: TRBD1 (6 bases). CDR3 length: 14 amino acids. V dropped 3 bases and J dropped 4 bases, with 10 bases sitting between them. The V gene's germline CDR1 is KGHSH and CDR2 LQKENI. DNA for the CDR3: TGTGCCAGCTCACCGGAACAGGGTAATCAGCCCCAGCATTTT. Translation gives CASSPEQGNQPQHF.

This chain uses TRBV27 with TRBJ2-1; D remains ambiguous. V lost 5 bases, J lost 0 bases, and 17 bases lay in between. Germline V CDR1 and CDR2: MNHEY, SMNVEV (reference sequence). CDR3 length: 17 amino acids. CDR3 protein: CASSNLLELGSYNEQFF. For the CDR3, the DNA is TGTGCCAGCAGTAACCTCCTGGAGTTGGGCTCCTACAATGAGCAGTTCTTC.

This clone was seen just once. The chain uses TRBV27 and TRBJ2-1; unclear D gene. This CDR3 has 13 amino acids. CDR1 is MNHEY and CDR2 is SMNVEV in the germline V gene (reference sequence). Trimming shortened V by 5 bases and J by 7 bases, and 12 bases separated the two germline ends. CDR3 in DNA: TGTGCCAGCAGTCCTACCCATGGGAATGAGCAGTTCTTC. Translated, it gives CASSPTHGNEQFF.

The chain has TRBV7-8 and TRBJ2-1; the match to TRBD2 covers 7 bases. Germline trimming cut 2 bases from V and 3 bases from J; bases unmatched to any gene: 4. The CDR3 covers 15 residues. Germline V gives CDR1 SGHVS, CDR2 FQNEAQ. This CDR3 is CASSLPGGFYNEQFF. CDR3 DNA: TGTGCCAGCAGCTTACCCGGGGGGTTCTACAATGAGCAGTTCTTC.

CDR3 bases: TGTGCCAGCAGCGTAGGTCTCGCGGGAGCTGACAATGAGCAGTTCTTC. Translated: CASSVGLAGADNEQFF. The chain employs TRBV9 and TRBJ2-1, with 7 bases identical to TRBD2. The CDR3 extends over 16 amino acids. Looked up from germline, CDR1 is SGDLS and CDR2 is YYNGEE. Germline trimming cut 0 bases from V and 5 bases from J; bases unmatched to any gene: 8.

This chain uses TRBV27 with TRBJ1-1; no clear D. CDR3 length equals 13 residues. V lost 3 bases and J lost 1, with 6 bases in between. Per germline, CDR1 MNHEY and CDR2 SMNVEV (reference sequence). CDR3 sequence (DNA): TGTGCCAGCAGTTTTGTAGAGAACACTGAAGCTTTCTTT. The encoded protein is CASSFVENTEAFF.

On this clone itself: Just one base apart from a much larger clone, this may be a read error. Other nucleotide sequences in the sample specify the same CDR3. This chain joins TRBV6-1 and TRBJ2-7; D gene uncertain. V lost 3 bases and J lost 3, with 3 bases in between. Germline loops: CDR1 MNHNS, CDR2 SASEGT. The CDR3 is 11 amino acids. Written as DNA, the CDR3 is TGTGCCAGCAGTGAGTACTACGAGCAGTACTTC. Translating gives CASSEYYEQYF.

This clone has a count of ten or more. The V and J genes are TRBV6-5 and TRBJ2-2; D is unresolved. Trimming removed 0 bases at V and 5 bases at J, with 7 bases between. This CDR3 region has 14 residues. Germline loops: CDR1 MNHEY, CDR2 SVGAGI. This chain's CDR3 is CASSYSAVTGELFF. The CDR3 DNA sequence: TGTGCCAGCAGTTACTCTGCGGTTACCGGGGAGCTGTTTTTT.

This clone was picked up many times. V and J are TRBV28 and TRBJ1-2; TRBD1 might be the D (5 bases). The CDR3 contains 14 residues. Trimming left V 7 bases short and J 3 bases short, with 15 bases between. CDR1 MDHEN and CDR2 SYDVKM come from the germline V gene. Here the CDR3 reads CASTPGTLHYGYTF. The CDR3 bases are TGTGCCAGCACCCCAGGGACCCTACACTATGGCTACACCTTC.

The chain is built from TRBV25-1 and TRBJ2-1; the D call may be TRBD1 or TRBD2 (7 bases each). Trimming shortened V by 7 bases and J by 8 bases, and 12 bases separated the two germline ends. This CDR3 region has 12 residues. Germline CDR1 reads MGHDK; CDR2 reads SYGVNS. CDR3 residues: CASNQGGDEQFF. CDR3 sequence (DNA): TGTGCCAGCAACCAGGGGGGGGATGAGCAGTTCTTC.

Comments on this clone: Its ends do not fully match the called genes, so a read error is possible. The chain joins TRBV6-4 to TRBJ2-1; D may be TRBD1 or TRBD2 (5 bases each). The length of the CDR3 is 15 residues. Germline V gene lookup returns CDR1 MRHNA and CDR2 SNTAGT. The CDR3 DNA reads as TGTGCCAGCAGTTACTCTGGGGGAGCTTCGGATGAGCAGTTCTTC. The encoded protein is CASSYSGGASDEQFF.

The chain carries TRBV5-1 and TRBJ1-4; 7 positions agree with TRBD1. Germline assignment: CDR1 SGHRS and CDR2 YFSETQ. The CDR3 is made up of 12 amino acids. V lost 3 bases to trimming and J lost 7 bases; unmatched junction nucleotides: 0. Here the CDR3 reads CASSSGGEKLFF. CDR3 coding DNA: TGCGCCAGCAGCTCAGGGGGTGAAAAACTGTTTTTT.

On this clone: A clone one base away is much larger, so this may be a read error. The same CDR3 is also encoded by other DNA sequences in this sample. The chain carries TRBV28 and TRBJ2-1; D is unclear. Germline V gene lookup returns CDR1 MDHEN and CDR2 SYDVKM. V dropped 6 bases and J dropped 0 bases, with 3 bases sitting between them. The CDR3 spans 12 residues. The CDR3 nucleotides are TGTGCCAGCAGCCGCTCCTACAATGAGCAGTTCTTC. Translating gives CASSRSYNEQFF.

The rearrangement links TRBV7-9 to TRBJ2-5; 10 bases align to TRBD1. Germline CDR1 reads SEHNR; CDR2 reads FQNEAQ (reference sequence). After removal of 1 base from V and 8 bases from J, the junction contained 7 bases not matched to a gene. The CDR3 has 15 amino acids. This CDR3 reads CASSLVGTGEVTQYF. The DNA of the CDR3 is TGTGCCAGCAGCTTAGTTGGGACAGGGGAAGTTACCCAGTACTTC.

As regards this clone: This likely stems from a read error, as it lies one base from a far larger clone. This sample also contains other DNA sequences that code for the same CDR3. The rearrangement links TRBV6-1 to TRBJ2-3; 12 nucleotides agree with TRBD2. The germline V gene encodes CDR1 MNHNS and CDR2 SASEGT. The CDR3 totals 14 residues. V lost 8 bases to trimming and J lost 2 bases; unmatched junction nucleotides: 2. The DNA of the CDR3 is TGTGCCAGCCTAGCGGGAGGGCCCACAGATACGCAGTATTTT. This encodes CASLAGGPTDTQYF.

This clone was counted only a few times. V is TRBV10-2 and J is TRBJ2-3; D gene ambiguous. Germline lookup yields CDR1 WSHSY and CDR2 SAAADI. Between the trimmed V and J ends, which lost 2 bases and 0 bases, there was a span of 9 bases. The CDR3 is 15 residues long. The CDR3 spells CASSERITSTDTQYF. CDR3 DNA sequence: TGCGCCAGCAGTGAGAGGATAACTAGCACAGATACGCAGTATTTT.

This clone appeared once. The CDR3: CASSYSGLAAFYEQYF. CDR3 sequence (DNA): TGTGCCAGCAGTTACTCGGGACTAGCGGCCTTCTACGAGCAGTACTTC. The chain couples TRBV6-6 to TRBJ2-7; TRBD2 matches 11 bases. Unmatched junction bases numbered 4, after V lost 0 bases and J lost 3 bases. Looked up from germline, CDR1 is MNHNY and CDR2 is SVGAGI (reference sequence). The CDR3 sequence is 16 residues long.

This chain joins TRBV5-5 and TRBJ1-2; D gene uncertain. The V end was cut by 0 bases, the J end by 4 bases, with 10 bases between. CDR1 is SGHKS and CDR2 is YYEKEE in the germline V gene (reference sequence). The CDR3 is 14 residues long. CDR3 sequence: CASSLDRISYGYTF. CDR3 DNA sequence: TGTGCCAGCAGCTTGGACAGAATATCCTATGGCTACACCTTC.

The chain joins TRBV5-1 to TRBJ2-1; 7 nucleotides agree with TRBD2. Per germline, CDR1 SGHRS and CDR2 YFSETQ. V trimming: 2 bases; J trimming: 8 bases; junction bases outside the gene matches: 25. The CDR3 loop spans 20 amino acids. The CDR3 region has the DNA TGCGCCAGCAGCTTAACGCCCCCGGGGGGACCCCTACGCATTTTCGATGAGCAGTTCTTC. Residues: CASSLTPPGGPLRIFDEQFF.

V gene TRBV29-1 combines with J gene TRBJ2-7; 9 bases agree with TRBD1. This CDR3 contains 12 residues. The germline CDR1 and CDR2 sequences are SQVTM and ANQGSEA. V was pared by 6 bases and J by 5 bases, with 5 bases of the junction left unmatched. Here the CDR3 reads CSVRQGDHEQYF. The CDR3 coding sequence is TGCAGCGTCCGACAGGGGGACCACGAGCAGTACTTC.